The T cell receptor (beta chain) described here comes from a study of T cell changes during pregnancy in multiple sclerosis. Profiling relied on immunoSEQ multiplex PCR, and the TCRdb table lists in-frame clones only, not all of them. The sample contains approximately 88,000 clones, roughly 92% of which appear only once. The CDR3 contains 15 residues. Germline V gene data show CDR1 as MNHNY and CDR2 as SVGAGI (reference sequence). J was trimmed by 6 bases and V by 2 bases; bases with no gene match: 7. This rearrangement joins TRBV6-6 to TRBJ1-2; 9 nucleotides align to TRBD1. The clonotype was recovered from a female donor with multiple sclerosis, enrolled in a pregnancy study. The starting material was peripheral blood, obtained in the first trimester of pregnancy. The CDR3 nucleotides read TGTGCCAGCAGTTACCTCCAGACAGGGGGTGATGGCTACACCTTC. Amino acids: CASSYLQTGGDGYTF.